These 25 T cell receptor beta chains share one sample of origin, sequenced in a study of blood T cell repertoires in COVID-19. The repertoire was sequenced with immunoSEQ multiplex PCR; TCRdb's copy has only in-frame clones and lacks some. Of about 20,000 clones in the sample, over 75% were seen once. Sequencing was carried out using peripheral blood. These receptors were collected from a human donor in a cohort sampled during active COVID-19.

This chain uses TRBV14 with TRBJ2-2; 7 bases fit TRBD1. Germline values: CDR1 SGHDN, CDR2 FVKESK. V lost 2 bases, J lost 6 bases, and 6 bases stayed unmatched. This CDR3 is built from 15 residues. The CDR3 spells CASSQIDRVAGELFF. CDR3 sequence (DNA): TGTGCCAGCAGCCAAATCGACAGGGTGGCCGGGGAGCTGTTTTTT.

The J gene is TRBJ1-2, the V gene TRBV29-1; no firm D call. CDR1 is SQVTM, CDR2 ANQGSEA, per germline. The germline V and J ends were trimmed by 5 bases and 3 bases, with 25 bases remaining between them. CDR3 size: 17 residues. For the CDR3, the DNA is TGCAGCGTTCCTACCCCTGTATTTGATCGAGTAGACTATGGCTACACCTTC. Translation: CSVPTPVFDRVDYGYTF. Variable domain in full (rest from reference TRBV29-1 and TRBJ1-2): SAVISQKPSRDICQRGTSLTIQCQVDSQVTMMFWYRQQPGQSLTLIATANQGSEATYESGFVIDKFPISRPNLTFSTLTVSNMSPEDSSIYLCSVPTPVFDRVDYGYTFGSGTRLTVV.

The rearrangement joins TRBV24-1 to TRBJ2-4, with TRBD1 identical over 7 bases. V trimming: 5 bases; J trimming: 6 bases; junction bases outside the gene matches: 12. Germline CDR1 is KGHDR and CDR2 is SFDVKD. This CDR3 is 16 amino acids long. This chain's CDR3 is CATSGGGHSHGNIQYF. As DNA, the CDR3 is TGTGCCACCAGTGGAGGGGGCCATAGCCACGGAAACATTCAGTACTTC.

The rearrangement uses TRBV11-3 and TRBJ1-1; maybe TRBD1 (6 bases). The CDR3 runs to 17 residues. Trimming removed 3 bases at V and 1 base at J, with 18 bases between. CDR1 and CDR2 (germline): SGHNT, YENEEA. The DNA of the CDR3 is TGTGCCAGCAGCTTGCCCCCAAGGGCCAGGGGGAACACTGAAGCTTTCTTT. Amino acids: CASSLPPRARGNTEAFF. Variable domain in full (rest from reference TRBV11-3 and TRBJ1-1): EAGVVQSPRYKIIEKKQPVAFWCNPISGHNTLYWYLQNLGQGPELLIRYENEEAVDDSQLPKDRFSAERLKGVDSTLKIQPAELGDSAVYLCASSLPPRARGNTEAFFGQGTRLTVV.

The chain joins TRBV6-2 or TRBV6-3 to TRBJ2-1; no definite D call. This CDR3 is 14 amino acids long. V was shortened by 5 bases and J by 5 bases, with 13 bases between the two germline ends. Germline loops: CDR1 MNHEY, CDR2 SVGEGT. The CDR3 sequence is CASSLRLTNNEQFF. CDR3 sequence (DNA): TGTGCCAGCAGTCTCCGACTCACTAACAATGAGCAGTTCTTC.

This chain links TRBV5-1 with TRBJ2-1, with a tentative D call TRBD1 (5 bases). The CDR3 extends over 16 amino acids. Trimming took off 0 bases at V and 0 bases at J, with 10 bases between the two ends. Germline assignment: CDR1 SGHRS and CDR2 YFSETQ. The CDR3 loop is CASSLEGPSSYNEQFF. The CDR3 coding sequence is TGCGCCAGCAGCTTGGAGGGGCCCTCCTCCTACAATGAGCAGTTCTTC.

This chain joins TRBV28 and TRBJ2-1, with 7 bases aligning to TRBD2. V lost 1 base to trimming and J lost 5 bases; unmatched junction nucleotides: 8. CDR3 length: 16 amino acids. Germline assignment: CDR1 MDHEN and CDR2 SYDVKM. CDR3 region: CASSLLAGARDNEQFF. CDR3 in DNA: TGTGCCAGCAGTTTATTGGCGGGAGCTCGGGACAATGAGCAGTTCTTC.

The CDR3: CASSPGGAQTNEQYF. In DNA, the CDR3 is TGTGCCAGCAGCCCCGGTGGGGCCCAGACGAACGAGCAGTACTTC. V and J are TRBV7-9 and TRBJ2-7; D is possibly TRBD1 (5 bases). Germline V lookup: CDR1 SEHNR, CDR2 FQNEAQ (reference sequence). V gave up 5 bases and J gave up 5 bases, with 19 bases separating them. This CDR3 spans 15 amino acids.

This chain joins TRBV19 and TRBJ1-4, with 7 bases matching TRBD1. The CDR3 spans 16 residues. V trimming: 3 bases; J trimming: 8 bases; junction bases outside the gene matches: 12. CDR1 and CDR2 from the germline V gene are LNHDA and SQIVND (reference sequence). The CDR3 coding sequence is TGTGCCAGTAGTATTATCACGGGAGGGGGCGCGGAAAAACTGTTTTTT. It specifies CASSIITGGGAEKLFF.

This chain joins TRBV20-1 and TRBJ2-7, with a possible D match to TRBD2 (6 bases). Deletions cut 6 bases from V and 3 bases from J, with 9 bases between. Germline V gene data show CDR1 as DFQATT and CDR2 as SNEGSKA (reference sequence). CDR3 size: 11 residues. CDR3 DNA: TGCAGTGCAGGAGGGGACTACGAGCAGTACTTC. This codes for CSAGGDYEQYF.

V is TRBV27 and J is TRBJ2-2; D is unresolved. This CDR3 region has 15 residues. The germline V gene has CDR1 MNHEY and CDR2 SMNVEV (reference sequence). Trimming took 3 bases from V and 6 from J, leaving 14 bases between them. CDR3 nucleotide sequence: TGTGCCAGCAGTTTCCTAGATGTTGTGGCCGGGGAGCTGTTTTTT. It yields the protein CASSFLDVVAGELFF.

The gene calls are TRBV19 and TRBJ2-1; perhaps TRBD1 as D (6 bases). Germline V CDR1 and CDR2: LNHDA, SQIVND (reference sequence). Trimming took off 5 bases at V and 3 bases at J, with 8 bases between the two ends. The CDR3 is made up of 13 amino acids. The CDR3 sequence: CASSGDNYNEQFF. The CDR3 coding sequence is TGTGCCAGTAGTGGGGACAACTACAATGAGCAGTTCTTC.

The chain has TRBV28 and TRBJ2-3; D not certain. The V and J ends lost 3 bases and 3 bases respectively, with 10 bases between them. This CDR3 is built from 14 residues. The germline gives CDR1 MDHEN, CDR2 SYDVKM. The CDR3 coding sequence is TGTGCCAGCAGTTTCGGGTTTGGAACAGATACGCAGTATTTT. Translating gives CASSFGFGTDTQYF. Complete variable domain (other parts from reference TRBV28 and TRBJ2-3): DVKVTQSSRYLVKRTGEKVFLECVQDMDHENMFWYRQDPGLGLRLIYFSYDVKMKEKGDIPEGYSVSREKKERFSLILESASTNQTSMYLCASSFGFGTDTQYFGPGTRLTVL.

The chain employs TRBV7-9 and TRBJ1-2; perhaps TRBD1 as D (6 bases). The germline gives CDR1 SEHNR, CDR2 FQNEAQ (reference sequence). Trimming pared 5 bases from V and 4 bases from J, leaving 14 bases between. CDR3 length: 14 residues. This CDR3 is CASSEPGVGYGYTF. Here the CDR3 DNA reads TGTGCCAGCAGCGAACCAGGGGTAGGCTATGGCTACACCTTC. The variable domain in full, with the rest retrieved from reference TRBV7-9 and TRBJ1-2, is DTGVSQNPRHKITKRGQNVTFRCDPISEHNRLYWYRQTLGQGPEFLTYFQNEAQLEKSRLLSDRFSAERPKGSFSTLEIQRTEQGDSAMYLCASSEPGVGYGYTFGSGTRLTVV.

The chain is built from TRBV5-6 and TRBJ1-2, with 7 bases fitting TRBD1. The V gene end was trimmed by 3 bases and the J gene end by 1 base; junction bases not matched to a gene: 9. The CDR3 is 16 amino acids. The germline V gene encodes CDR1 SGHDT and CDR2 YYEEEE. CDR3 nucleotide sequence: TGTGCCAGCAGCTATACCCGGGACAGTTTTAACTATGGCTACACCTTC. This encodes CASSYTRDSFNYGYTF. The entire variable domain, with the rest obtained from reference TRBV5-6 and TRBJ1-2, is as follows: DAGVTQSPTHLIKTRGQQVTLRCSPKSGHDTVSWYQQALGQGPQFIFQYYEEEERQRGNFPDRFSGHQFPNYSSELNVNALLLGDSALYLCASSYTRDSFNYGYTFGSGTRLTVV.

The genes are TRBV9 and TRBJ2-5; 10 nucleotides match TRBD2. CDR1 and CDR2 (germline): SGDLS, YYNGEE. The CDR3 runs to 14 residues. The junction had 4 bases not matched to a gene; V was cut back by 3 bases and J by 5 bases. In DNA form, the CDR3 reads TGTGCCAGCAGCGATCTAGCGGGAGTTGAGACCCAGTACTTC. It yields the protein CASSDLAGVETQYF.

The V call is TRBV19, the J call TRBJ1-4; no clear D. The germline gives CDR1 LNHDA, CDR2 SQIVND (reference sequence). The V gene lost 3 bases and the J gene lost 7 bases, with 15 bases spanning the gap. The CDR3 has 15 amino acids. The CDR3 here is CASSIGEIVIEKLFF. CDR3 DNA: TGTGCCAGTAGTATCGGGGAGATCGTTATTGAAAAACTGTTTTTT.

The table lists this clone with a few counts. This chain links TRBV4-1 with TRBJ1-4, with D perhaps TRBD1 (5 bases). Germline CDR1 is MGHRA and CDR2 is YSYEKL. The CDR3 has 15 amino acids. V was clipped by 0 bases and J by 5 bases, with 10 bases between them. As DNA, the CDR3 is TGCGCCAGCAGCCAAGAGGCGAACAGGAATGAAAAACTGTTTTTT. Translated: CASSQEANRNEKLFF.

The rearrangement uses TRBV11-3 and TRBJ2-3; D perhaps matches TRBD2 (7 bases). CDR1 SGHNT and CDR2 YENEEA come from the germline V gene. The CDR3 has 15 residues. V gave up 2 bases and J gave up 6 bases, with 15 bases separating them. DNA of the CDR3: TGTGCCAGCAGCTTACCAGGGGCGGGGGCGGATACGCAGTATTTT. Its translation is CASSLPGAGADTQYF.

The V gene is TRBV27, the J gene TRBJ2-1; maybe TRBD2 (5 bases). Germline V gives CDR1 MNHEY, CDR2 SMNVEV (reference sequence). Trimming pared 2 bases from V and 6 bases from J, leaving 14 bases between. This CDR3 has 15 amino acids. Here the CDR3 DNA reads TGTGCCAGCAGTTTAGTCCGGAGCCGGGGCAATGAGCAGTTCTTC. This translates into CASSLVRSRGNEQFF.

The J gene is TRBJ1-3, the V gene TRBV28, with 8 bases identical to TRBD1. Looked up from germline, CDR1 is MDHEN and CDR2 is SYDVKM. The CDR3 contains 15 residues. Trimming removed 3 bases from V and 10 bases from J; junction bases left unmatched: 11. The CDR3 region is CASSFGDRTVGTIYF. CDR3 bases: TGTGCCAGCAGTTTTGGGGACAGGACAGTCGGTACCATATATTTT.

J is TRBJ2-2 and V is TRBV3-1 (or the pseudogene TRBV3-2); TRBD2 matches at 8 bases. The CDR3 runs to 15 residues. The trim removed 4 bases at V and 6 bases at J, leaving 7 bases unmatched. Per germline, CDR1 LGHDT and CDR2 YNNKEL (reference sequence). The CDR3 DNA is TGTGCCAGCAGCCCCCTCGGGGGGGACGCCGGGGAGCTGTTTTTT. Its protein is CASSPLGGDAGELFF.

This rearrangement joins TRBV9 to TRBJ1-2, with 10 bases matching TRBD1. CDR1 is SGDLS, CDR2 YYNGEE, per germline. This CDR3 is built from 12 residues. J gave up 8 bases and V 3 bases, and 1 base lay outside the gene matches. The CDR3, as DNA: TGTGCCAGCAGCGGGGACAGGGGAGGCTACACCTTC. Encoded protein: CASSGDRGGYTF.

This rearrangement joins TRBV3-1 (or the pseudogene TRBV3-2) to TRBJ1-1; unclear D gene. V shed 4 bases and J shed 5 bases, with 14 bases lying between them. CDR1 and CDR2 from the germline V gene are LGHDT and YNNKEL (reference sequence). CDR3 length: 14 amino acids. CDR3 nucleotide sequence: TGTGCCAGCAGCCCACCTCACCCGGGGACTGAAGCTTTCTTT. The encoded protein is CASSPPHPGTEAFF.

The chain has TRBV9 and TRBJ2-1; TRBD2 agrees at 8 bases. The ends lost 5 bases at V and 15 bases at J; junction bases unmatched: 13. Germline V CDR1 and CDR2: SGDLS, YYNGEE. The CDR3 is 13 residues long. CDR3 nucleotide sequence: TGTGCCAGCAGTGGCCCGGGGGGGAGTAATCTGTTCTTC. The encoded protein is CASSGPGGSNLFF. Filled out from reference TRBV9 and TRBJ2-1, the complete variable domain reads DSGVTQTPKHLITATGQRVTLRCSPRSGDLSVYWYQQSLDQGLQFLIQYYNGEERAKGNILERFSAQQFPDLHSELNLSSLELGDSALYFCASSGPGGSNLFFGPGTRLTVL.